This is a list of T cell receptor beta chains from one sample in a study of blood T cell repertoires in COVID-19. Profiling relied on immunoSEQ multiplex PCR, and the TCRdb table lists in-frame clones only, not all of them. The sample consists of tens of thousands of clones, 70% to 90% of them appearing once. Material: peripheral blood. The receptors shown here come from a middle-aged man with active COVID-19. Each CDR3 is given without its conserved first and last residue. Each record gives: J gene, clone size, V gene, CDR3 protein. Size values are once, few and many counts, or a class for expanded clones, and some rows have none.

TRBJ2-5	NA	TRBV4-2	ASSQGTSGGAEETQY
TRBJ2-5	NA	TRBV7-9	ASSLGAGVETQY
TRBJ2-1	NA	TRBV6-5	ASSYGTGHNEQF
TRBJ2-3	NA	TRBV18	ASSPLPPQRSTDTQY
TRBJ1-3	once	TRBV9	ASSAAAGNTIY
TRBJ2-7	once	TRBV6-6	ASSYSTGQVYEQY
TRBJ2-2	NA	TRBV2	ASSDSRGPNTGELF
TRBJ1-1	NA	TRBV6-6	ASSYVEGAVHTEAF
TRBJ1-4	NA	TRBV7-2	ASSTRQGQGNEKLF
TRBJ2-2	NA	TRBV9	ASSAPGGSGELF